This T cell receptor beta chain was sequenced for a study of regulatory T cells in long-lasting Graves disease. Study-level results: Among persistent patients, a larger number of public clonotypes were shared (approximately 3,000) than among newly diagnosed patients (about 1,000).

Points on this clonotype: Its target is unknown.

Time point in this sample: persistent/refractory GD, antithyroid drugs over 5 years with positive TRAb. The TCR library was made from RNA extracted from PBMCs. Patients came through an endocrinology department, and that department was in Xi'an, China. For TCR beta, libraries came from iRepertoire HTBI primers and Arm-PCR of CDR3 regions. TCRdb re-derived calls from the multiplex PCR reads in MiXCR, one entry per CDR3 protein. The data hold a few hundred thousand distinct CDR3 sequences, with approximately 22% observed a single time. CDR3 length: 16 amino acids. V lost 7 bases and J lost 0, with 18 bases in between. The germline V gene encodes CDR1 LNHDA and CDR2 SQIVND (reference sequence).

The V call is TRBV19, the J call TRBJ1-2; D gene uncertain. This TCR came from a female donor with Graves disease. The source was peripheral blood mononuclear cells (PBMCs), collected when the disease was refractory, from a patient treated with antithyroid drugs. In nucleotides, the CDR3 is TGTGCCAGTACCCCTCGGCAGGACGTGGCTAACTATGGCTACACCTTC. Its protein is CASTPRQDVANYGYTF.